The entry below describes one T cell receptor (beta chain). Its antigen is as yet unknown. The data derive from a study of CD8+ T cells in alopecia areata. Study-level findings and limits: Scalp sequencing also captures normal skin's resident alphabeta T cells.

The V end lost 8 bases, the J end lost 0 bases, and 14 bases lay between the germline ends. Germline V gives CDR1 LNHNV, CDR2 YYDKDF (reference sequence). The CDR3 loop spans 14 amino acids. RNA extraction and reverse transcription yielded cDNA as sequencing template. Clones were read by immunoSEQ multiplex PCR, and TCRdb kept only the in-frame ones, dropping some. The sample includes 150,000 or so clones, around 87% of them seen just once. This TCR was sampled from a human donor with alopecia areata. This rearrangement joins TRBV15 to TRBJ2-7, with D perhaps being TRBD1 or TRBD2 (6 bases each). This specimen consisted of CD8+ T cells sorted from blood, obtained at week 0. The CDR3 DNA reads as TGTGCCACCGCCCGACGGGGGCCCTCCTACGAGCAGTACTTC. This gives the protein CATARRGPSYEQYF.